This T cell receptor (beta chain) was captured by sequencing in a study of shared clonotypes between healthy human individuals. Each replicate PCR on the sorted subsets used 150 to 200 ng DNA (roughly 27,000 T cell genomes). The repertoire was sequenced with immunoSEQ multiplex PCR; TCRdb's copy has only in-frame clones and lacks some. This sample carries around 2.1 million clones, around 93% of them seen once, and the ten largest clones take around 1.7%. Terminally differentiated effector memory CD45RA+ cells were excluded from the naive CD8 cells, which were CD45RO-negative and positively selected for CCR7. CDR3 length equals 19 residues. From germline, CDR1 is SGHKS and CDR2 YYEKEE (reference sequence). Trimming removed 0 bases from V and 1 base from J, with 17 bases in between.

The TCR sequence derives from a man between 18 and 29 years old in good health. Some clones in this sample may be carry-over from other donors' samples. V usage is TRBV5-5 and J usage is TRBJ2-6; TRBD1 is a possible D gene (6 bases). What was sequenced was naive CD8+ T cells from PBMCs. CDR3 in amino acids: CASSLVVGGVISGANVLTF. In nucleotides, the CDR3 is TGTGCCAGCAGCTTGGTTGTAGGGGGAGTCATTTCTGGGGCCAACGTCCTGACTTTC. Filled out from reference TRBV5-5 and TRBJ2-6, the complete variable domain reads DAGVTQSPTHLIKTRGQQVTLRCSPISGHKSVSWYQQVLGQGPQFIFQYYEKEERGRGNFPDRFSARQFPNYSSELNVNALLLGDSALYLCASSLVVGGVISGANVLTFGAGSRLTVL.